The rows below give T cell receptor beta chains drawn from one sample of a study of radiotherapy plus CTLA-4 blockade in lung cancer. The protocol was immunoSEQ multiplex PCR, while the TCRdb copy is restricted to in-frame clones and leaves out a portion. The table includes about 82,000 clones, roughly 70% detected once. The specimen comprised peripheral blood, sampled from a patient treated with radiotherapy plus ipilimumab. Every receptor here comes from a human donor with non-small cell lung cancer that progressed on radiotherapy plus ipilimumab. Each CDR3 is given with its conserved first and last residue. Each record gives: clone size, D gene, V gene, J gene, CDR3 DNA, CDR3 protein. The D gene is left open where the match is weak. Where a row states a size, it is once, few, many or the class of an expanded clone; other rows omit it.

few	TRBD2	TRBV29-1	TRBJ2-1	TGCAACGTACGAGGTAGCGGGAGCTCCTACAATGAGCAGTTCTTC	CNVRGSGSSYNEQFF
.	.	TRBV7-9	TRBJ2-2	TGTGCCAGCAGCCGAGTCGTAGGGGGGTCCACCGGGGAGCTGTTTTTT	CASSRVVGGSTGELFF
.	.	TRBV6-1	TRBJ1-3	TGTGCCAGCAGTGAAACAGGTTTCAAGTACTCTGGAAACACCATATATTTT	CASSETGFKYSGNTIYF
.	.	TRBV4-3	TRBJ2-6	TGCGCCAGCAGCCAAGTTCACGACTACTCTGGGGCCAACGTCCTGACTTTC	CASSQVHDYSGANVLTF
.	TRBD1	TRBV7-3	TRBJ1-1	TGTGCCAGCAGCCCGCTGGCAGGGGGTGAAGCTTTCTTT	CASSPLAGGEAFF
few	TRBD2	TRBV27	TRBJ2-3	TGTGCCAGCAGTTGGGGCGGGGGGGCCACAGATACGCAGTATTTT	CASSWGGGATDTQYF
.	.	TRBV18	TRBJ1-1	TGTGCCAGCTCGCCTCGGCGCCAGCCTGAAGCTTTCTTT	CASSPRRQPEAFF
.	.	TRBV10-3	TRBJ1-1	TGTGCCATCAGTGAGTCGGGAAACACTGAAGCTTTCTTT	CAISESGNTEAFF
.	.	TRBV28	TRBJ1-2	TGTGCCAGCAGGCCGGGCCAGAGGAGCTATGGCTACACCTTC	CASRPGQRSYGYTF
.	TRBD1	TRBV27	TRBJ1-1	TGTGCCAGCAGATCGGGACAGGGGTTAACTGAAGCTTTCTTT	CASRSGQGLTEAFF
.	.	TRBV7-2	TRBJ1-1	TGTGCCAGCAGCGATCAGGCAGGCATTAACACTGAAGCTTTCTTT	CASSDQAGINTEAFF
.	TRBD1	TRBV28	TRBJ1-4	TGTGCCATCCAGGGGGGAGATGAAAAACTGTTTTTT	CAIQGGDEKLFF
.	.	TRBV11-3	TRBJ2-7	TGTGCCAGCAGCTTAGATTCCAGCTACGAGCAGTACTTC	CASSLDSSYEQYF
.	.	TRBV10-3	TRBJ2-5	TGTGCCATCAGTTTCTCTAGCGAAGAGACCCAGTACTTC	CAISFSSEETQYF
.	.	TRBV7-5	TRBJ1-2	TGTGTCAGAAGCTCAGGCGGTCTGGAGGGTCGGGGTGGCTACACCTTC	CVRSSGGLEGRGGYTF
.	TRBD1	TRBV19	TRBJ1-2	TGTGCCAGTAGACAGGGGGTGGTGCCCTATGGCTACACCTTC	CASRQGVVPYGYTF
few	.	TRBV7-6	TRBJ2-7	TGTGCCAGCAGCTTAGTCCGGGGGTCCAACGAGCAGTACTTC	CASSLVRGSNEQYF
.	TRBD2	TRBV4-2	TRBJ2-1	TGTGCCAGCAGCCCGACTAGCGGGCAATCCTACAATGAGCAGTTCTTC	CASSPTSGQSYNEQFF
few	.	TRBV4-1	TRBJ1-3	TGCGCCAGCAGCCAAGATTCAAACTCTGGAAACACCATATATTTT	CASSQDSNSGNTIYF
.	TRBD1	TRBV11-3	TRBJ2-7	TGTGCCAGCAGCTTAGATCCCGACAGGGTTCCCTACGAGCAGTACTTC	CASSLDPDRVPYEQYF
.	.	TRBV4-2	TRBJ2-5	TGTGCCAGCAGCAACCCGGGACAAGCCCAAGAGACCCAGTACTTC	CASSNPGQAQETQYF
.	.	TRBV27	TRBJ2-1	TGTGCCAGCAGTTCTCTAGAGAGCGCCTACAATGAGCAGTTCTTC	CASSSLESAYNEQFF
.	.	TRBV9	TRBJ2-3	TGTGCCAGCAGCGTAGGCGTGGGGGCCACAGATACGCAGTATTTT	CASSVGVGATDTQYF
.	.	TRBV7-2	TRBJ1-4	TGTGCCAGCAGCTTAGGGGCAGACTTTAATGAAAAACTGTTTTTT	CASSLGADFNEKLFF
.	.	TRBV15	TRBJ1-5	TGTGCCACCAGCCGGGGAGGCGGGCGTGATAGCAATCAGCCCCAGCATTTT	CATSRGGGRDSNQPQHF
.	TRBD2	TRBV11-2	TRBJ2-5	TGTGCCAGCAGCTTAGATGCAGCGGGGATCCAAGAGACCCAGTACTTC	CASSLDAAGIQETQYF
.	TRBD1	TRBV29-1	TRBJ1-2	TGCAGCGTCGGGACAGGGACCAACTATGGCTACACCTTC	CSVGTGTNYGYTF
.	.	TRBV6-5	TRBJ2-7	TGTGCCAGCAGTAGGCAGGGCTCCTACGAGCAGTACTTC	CASSRQGSYEQYF
few	TRBD1	TRBV18	TRBJ2-7	TGTGCCAGCTCCCTTGGACAGGGGTCACCTTCCTACGAGCAGTACTTC	CASSLGQGSPSYEQYF
.	.	TRBV6-1	TRBJ2-5	TGTGCCAGCAGTGAATATGGACTCGAGACCCAGTACTTC	CASSEYGLETQYF
.	.	TRBV9	TRBJ2-7	TGTGCCAGCAGCGTGCCGGGGGCGGGGGAGCAGTACTTC	CASSVPGAGEQYF
.	.	TRBV7-3	TRBJ1-1	TGTGCCAGCAGTCCTTCTGAGGGCGCGACTGAAGCTTTCTTT	CASSPSEGATEAFF
once	.	TRBV7-9	TRBJ2-7	TGTGCCAGCAGCCCCGACCCCTACGAGCAGTACTTC	CASSPDPYEQYF
.	TRBD1	TRBV28	TRBJ1-1	TGTGCCAGCAGGACCCAGGGGGGGAACACTGAAGCTTTCTTT	CASRTQGGNTEAFF
.	.	TRBV5-1	TRBJ1-1	TGCGCCAGCAGCTTGACCAGGGTGAACACTGAAGCTTTCTTT	CASSLTRVNTEAFF
.	.	TRBV2	TRBJ1-6	TGTGCCAGCAGTGCAGGGAGGACTTCACCCCTCCACTTT	CASSAGRTSPLHF
.	.	TRBV10-3	TRBJ2-6	TGTGCCATCAGTTCCTCAAAATCTGGGGCCAACGTCCTGACTTTC	CAISSSKSGANVLTF
.	.	TRBV10-3	TRBJ1-2	TGTGCCATCAGTGGGCCACCGGGGGGGCCTGGACAAACAGGCTACACCTTC	CAISGPPGGPGQTGYTF
.	.	TRBV9	TRBJ1-1	TGTGCCAGCAGCGTAGCCGGGGGGTCGGACTCTGAAGCTTTCTTT	CASSVAGGSDSEAFF
.	.	TRBV6-1	TRBJ2-2	TGTGCCAGCGAAGGAGCCGGCGCCGGGGAGCTGTTTTTT	CASEGAGAGELFF
.	TRBD2	TRBV28	TRBJ2-7	TGTGCCAGCAGTCTGGAAGCGGGAACCTACGAGCAGTACTTC	CASSLEAGTYEQYF